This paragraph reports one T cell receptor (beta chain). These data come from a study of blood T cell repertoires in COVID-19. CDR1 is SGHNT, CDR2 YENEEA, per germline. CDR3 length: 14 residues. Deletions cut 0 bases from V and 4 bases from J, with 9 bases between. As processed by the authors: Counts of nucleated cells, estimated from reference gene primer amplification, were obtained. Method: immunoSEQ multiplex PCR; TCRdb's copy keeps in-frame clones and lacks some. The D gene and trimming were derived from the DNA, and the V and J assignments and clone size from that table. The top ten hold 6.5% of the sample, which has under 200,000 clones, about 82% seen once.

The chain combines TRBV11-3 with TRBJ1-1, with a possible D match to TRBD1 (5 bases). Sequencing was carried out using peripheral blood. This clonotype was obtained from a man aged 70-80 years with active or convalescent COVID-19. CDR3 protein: CASSLDGRGTEAFF. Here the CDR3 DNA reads TGTGCCAGCAGCTTAGATGGTAGGGGCACTGAAGCTTTCTTT.